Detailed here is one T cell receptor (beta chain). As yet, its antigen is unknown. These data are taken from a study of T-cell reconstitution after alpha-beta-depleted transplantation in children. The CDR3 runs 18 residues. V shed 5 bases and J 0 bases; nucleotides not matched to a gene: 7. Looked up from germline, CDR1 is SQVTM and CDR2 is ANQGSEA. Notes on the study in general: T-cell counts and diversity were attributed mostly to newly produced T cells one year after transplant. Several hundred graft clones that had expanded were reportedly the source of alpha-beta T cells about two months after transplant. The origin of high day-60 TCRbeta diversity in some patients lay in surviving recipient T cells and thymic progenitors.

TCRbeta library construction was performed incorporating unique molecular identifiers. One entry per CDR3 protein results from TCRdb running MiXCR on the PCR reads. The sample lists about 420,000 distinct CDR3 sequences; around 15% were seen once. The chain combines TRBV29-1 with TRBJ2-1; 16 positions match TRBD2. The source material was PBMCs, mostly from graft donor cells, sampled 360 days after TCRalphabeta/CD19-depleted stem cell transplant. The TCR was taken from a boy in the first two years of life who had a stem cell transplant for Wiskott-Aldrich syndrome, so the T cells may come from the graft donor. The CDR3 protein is CSVLPGLAGGSSYNEQFF. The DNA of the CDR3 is TGCAGCGTTCTCCCGGGACTAGCGGGAGGGAGCTCCTACAATGAGCAGTTCTTC.